Below, one T cell receptor (beta chain) is given with its context. TCRdb used MiXCR to reprocess the 5' RACE reads, holding one entry per CDR3 protein. The sample includes approximately 570,000 distinct CDR3 sequences, approximately 18% of them seen just once. This sample is drawn from a study of T-cell memory formation after mild COVID-19. V shed 5 bases and J shed 8 bases, with 15 bases lying between them. Germline CDR1 and CDR2: MNHNY and SVGAGI (reference sequence). This CDR3 is 14 amino acids long. V and J are TRBV6-6 and TRBJ1-4, with a weak D call TRBD1 (5 bases). This receptor was obtained from an adult woman who had mild COVID-19 (a few samples of this study predate the infection). Cell type and time point are not known. The specimen sequenced was PBMCs or a T cell subset sorted from them (not recorded which). CDR3: CASSPEGQGEKLFF. DNA for the CDR3: TGTGCCAGCAGTCCCGAGGGTCAGGGCGAAAAACTGTTTTTT.